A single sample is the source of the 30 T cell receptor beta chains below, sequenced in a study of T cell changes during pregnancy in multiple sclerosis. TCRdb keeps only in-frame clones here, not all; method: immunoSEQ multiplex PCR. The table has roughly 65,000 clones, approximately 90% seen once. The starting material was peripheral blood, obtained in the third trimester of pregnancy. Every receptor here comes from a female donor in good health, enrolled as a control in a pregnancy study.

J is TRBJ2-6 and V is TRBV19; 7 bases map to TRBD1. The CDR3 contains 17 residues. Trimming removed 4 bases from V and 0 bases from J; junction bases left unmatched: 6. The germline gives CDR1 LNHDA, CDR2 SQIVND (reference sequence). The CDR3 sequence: CASSTPGQLSGANVLTF. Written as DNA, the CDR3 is TGTGCCAGTAGTACCCCGGGACAGCTCTCTGGGGCCAACGTCCTGACTTTC.

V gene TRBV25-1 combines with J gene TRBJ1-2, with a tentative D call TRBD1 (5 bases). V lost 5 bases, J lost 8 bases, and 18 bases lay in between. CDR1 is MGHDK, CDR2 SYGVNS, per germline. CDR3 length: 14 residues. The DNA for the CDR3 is TGTGCCAGCAGTCTTCAGGGAGGGCCTCCGGGCTACACCTTC. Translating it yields CASSLQGGPPGYTF.

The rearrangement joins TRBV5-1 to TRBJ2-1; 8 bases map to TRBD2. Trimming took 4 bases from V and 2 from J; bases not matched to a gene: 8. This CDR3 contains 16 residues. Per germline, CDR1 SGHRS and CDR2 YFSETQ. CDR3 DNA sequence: TGCGCCAGCAGCCGTCTCACTAGCGGCCCCTACAATGAGCAGTTCTTC. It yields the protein CASSRLTSGPYNEQFF.

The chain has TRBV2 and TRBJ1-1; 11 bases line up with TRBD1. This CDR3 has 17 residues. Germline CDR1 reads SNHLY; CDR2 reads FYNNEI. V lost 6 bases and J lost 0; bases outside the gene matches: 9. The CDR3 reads CASSRTGGGNMNTEAFF. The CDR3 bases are TGTGCCAGCAGCCGGACAGGGGGCGGTAATATGAACACTGAAGCTTTCTTT.

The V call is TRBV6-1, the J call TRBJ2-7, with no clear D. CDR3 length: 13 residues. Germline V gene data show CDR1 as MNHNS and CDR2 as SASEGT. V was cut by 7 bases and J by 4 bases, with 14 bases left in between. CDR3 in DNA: TGTGCCAGCACGTCAACAAACCCTTACGAGCAGTACTTC. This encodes CASTSTNPYEQYF.

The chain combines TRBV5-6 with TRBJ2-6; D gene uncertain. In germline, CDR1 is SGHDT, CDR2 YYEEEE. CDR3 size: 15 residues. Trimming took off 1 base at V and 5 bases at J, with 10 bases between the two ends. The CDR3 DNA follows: TGTGCCAGCAGCTTGTGGGCAGGCCGGGCCAACGTCCTGACTTTC. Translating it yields CASSLWAGRANVLTF.

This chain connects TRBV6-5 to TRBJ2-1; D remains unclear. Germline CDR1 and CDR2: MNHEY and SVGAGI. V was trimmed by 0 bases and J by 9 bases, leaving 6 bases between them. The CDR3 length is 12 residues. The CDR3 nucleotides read TGTGCCAGCAGTTACTCTCTAAGTGAGCAGTTCTTC. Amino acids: CASSYSLSEQFF.

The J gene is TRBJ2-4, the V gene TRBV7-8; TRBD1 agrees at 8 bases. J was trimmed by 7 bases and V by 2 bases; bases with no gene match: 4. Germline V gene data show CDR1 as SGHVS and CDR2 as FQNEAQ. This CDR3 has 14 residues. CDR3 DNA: TGTGCCAGCAGCTTAATGACAGGGGTCAACATTCAGTACTTC. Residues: CASSLMTGVNIQYF.

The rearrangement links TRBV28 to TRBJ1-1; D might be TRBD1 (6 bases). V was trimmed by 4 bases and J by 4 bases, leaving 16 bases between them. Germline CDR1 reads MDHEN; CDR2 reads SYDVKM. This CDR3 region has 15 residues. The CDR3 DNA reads TGTGCCAGCAGTTCAACGGATTCCAGGGGCACTGAAGCTTTCTTT. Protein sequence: CASSSTDSRGTEAFF.

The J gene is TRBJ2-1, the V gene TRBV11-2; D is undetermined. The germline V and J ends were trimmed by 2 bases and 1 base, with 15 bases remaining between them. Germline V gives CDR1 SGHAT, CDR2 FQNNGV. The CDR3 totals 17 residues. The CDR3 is CASSLNAGIVSYNEQFF. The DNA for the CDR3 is TGTGCCAGCAGCTTAAATGCCGGTATTGTATCCTACAATGAGCAGTTCTTC.

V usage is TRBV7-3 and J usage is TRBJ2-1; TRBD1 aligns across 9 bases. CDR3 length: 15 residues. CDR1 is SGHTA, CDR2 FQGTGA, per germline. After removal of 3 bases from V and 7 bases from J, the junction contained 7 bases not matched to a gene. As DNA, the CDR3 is TGTGCCAGCAGCTTGGGACAGGGTCATGGAAATGAGCAGTTCTTC. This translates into CASSLGQGHGNEQFF.

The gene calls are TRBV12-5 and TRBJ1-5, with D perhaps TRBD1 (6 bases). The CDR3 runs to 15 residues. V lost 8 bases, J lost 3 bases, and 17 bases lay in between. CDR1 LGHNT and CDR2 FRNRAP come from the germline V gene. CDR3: CASLPGVSVNQPQHF. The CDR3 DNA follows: TGTGCTAGTCTCCCAGGGGTGTCTGTCAATCAGCCCCAGCATTTT.

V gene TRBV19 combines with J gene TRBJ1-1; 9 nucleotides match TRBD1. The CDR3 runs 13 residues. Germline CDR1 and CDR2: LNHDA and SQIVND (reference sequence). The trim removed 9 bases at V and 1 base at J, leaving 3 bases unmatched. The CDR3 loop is CASQGQGNTEAFF. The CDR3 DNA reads TGTGCCAGCCAGGGACAGGGGAACACTGAAGCTTTCTTT.

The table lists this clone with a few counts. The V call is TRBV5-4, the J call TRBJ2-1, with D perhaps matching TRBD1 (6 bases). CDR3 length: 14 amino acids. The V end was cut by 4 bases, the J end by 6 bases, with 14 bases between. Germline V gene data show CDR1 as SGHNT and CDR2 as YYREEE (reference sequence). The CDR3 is CASSHDLGANEQFF. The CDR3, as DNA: TGTGCCAGCAGCCACGACTTGGGGGCCAATGAGCAGTTCTTC.

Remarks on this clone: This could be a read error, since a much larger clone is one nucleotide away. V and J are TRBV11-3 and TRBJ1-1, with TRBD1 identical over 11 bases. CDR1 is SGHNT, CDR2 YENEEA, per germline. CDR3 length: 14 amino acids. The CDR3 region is CTSSAGTGGAEAFF. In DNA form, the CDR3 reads TGTACCAGCAGCGCCGGGACAGGGGGGGCTGAAGCTTTCTTT.

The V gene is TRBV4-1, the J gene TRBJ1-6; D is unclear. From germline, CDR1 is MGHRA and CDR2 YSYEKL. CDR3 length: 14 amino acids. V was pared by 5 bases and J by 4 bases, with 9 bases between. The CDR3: CASSSGYYNSPLHF. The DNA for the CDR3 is TGCGCCAGCAGCAGCGGGTATTATAATTCACCCCTCCACTTT.

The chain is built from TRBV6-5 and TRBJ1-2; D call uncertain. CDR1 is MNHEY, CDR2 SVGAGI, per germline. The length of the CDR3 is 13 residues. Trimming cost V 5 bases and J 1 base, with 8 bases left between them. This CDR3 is CASSPTDNYGYTF. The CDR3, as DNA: TGTGCCAGCAGTCCCACAGATAACTATGGCTACACCTTC.

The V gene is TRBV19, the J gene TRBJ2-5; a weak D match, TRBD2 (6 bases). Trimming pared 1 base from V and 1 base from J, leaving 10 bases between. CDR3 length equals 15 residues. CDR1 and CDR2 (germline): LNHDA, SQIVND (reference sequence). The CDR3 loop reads CASSIGRGLQETQYF. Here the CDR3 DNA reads TGTGCCAGTAGTATAGGACGGGGACTCCAAGAGACCCAGTACTTC.

The CDR3 nucleotides read TGTGCCAGCAGTGACCAGGTCACCGGGGAGCTGTTTTTT. Its protein is CASSDQVTGELFF. The chain couples TRBV6-4 to TRBJ2-2; D remains ambiguous. Trimming removed 2 bases at V and 4 bases at J, with 5 bases between. Germline loops: CDR1 MRHNA, CDR2 SNTAGT. CDR3 length equals 13 residues.

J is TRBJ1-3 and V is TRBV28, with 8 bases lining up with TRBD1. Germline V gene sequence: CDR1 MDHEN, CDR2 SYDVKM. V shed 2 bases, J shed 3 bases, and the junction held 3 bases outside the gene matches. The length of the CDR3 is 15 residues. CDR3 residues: CASSLDRGGGNTIYF. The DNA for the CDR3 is TGTGCCAGCAGTTTAGACAGGGGCGGTGGAAACACCATATATTTT. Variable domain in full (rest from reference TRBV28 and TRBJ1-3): DVKVTQSSRYLVKRTGEKVFLECVQDMDHENMFWYRQDPGLGLRLIYFSYDVKMKEKGDIPEGYSVSREKKERFSLILESASTNQTSMYLCASSLDRGGGNTIYFGEGSWLTVV.

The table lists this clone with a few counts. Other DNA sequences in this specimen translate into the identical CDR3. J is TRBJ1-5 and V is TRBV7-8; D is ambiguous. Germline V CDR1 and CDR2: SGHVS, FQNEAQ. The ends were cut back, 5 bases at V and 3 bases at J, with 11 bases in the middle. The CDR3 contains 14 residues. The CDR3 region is CASSATGVNQPQHF. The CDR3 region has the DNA TGTGCCAGCAGCGCTACCGGGGTCAATCAGCCCCAGCATTTT.

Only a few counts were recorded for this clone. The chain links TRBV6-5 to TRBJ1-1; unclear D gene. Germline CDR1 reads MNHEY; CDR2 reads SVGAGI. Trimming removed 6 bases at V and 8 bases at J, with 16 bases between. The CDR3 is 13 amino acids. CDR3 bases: TGTGCCAGCAGCCGAAGAGGATCGGTGGAAGCTTTCTTT. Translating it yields CASSRRGSVEAFF.

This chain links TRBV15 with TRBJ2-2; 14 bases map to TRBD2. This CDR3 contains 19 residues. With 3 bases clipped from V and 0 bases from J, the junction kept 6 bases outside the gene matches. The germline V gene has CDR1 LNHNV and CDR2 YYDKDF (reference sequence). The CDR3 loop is CATSSIGTSGGPNTGELFF. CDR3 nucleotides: TGTGCCACCAGCAGCATCGGGACTAGCGGGGGCCCGAACACCGGGGAGCTGTTTTTT.

CDR3 protein: CASSYSRQRFTEAFF. The DNA of the CDR3 is TGTGCCAGCAGTTACTCGAGGCAGAGATTCACTGAAGCTTTCTTT. This sequence joins TRBV6-5 and TRBJ1-1; D not resolved. In germline, CDR1 is MNHEY, CDR2 SVGAGI. CDR3 length equals 15 residues. Between the trimmed V and J ends, which lost 0 bases and 4 bases, there was a span of 12 bases.

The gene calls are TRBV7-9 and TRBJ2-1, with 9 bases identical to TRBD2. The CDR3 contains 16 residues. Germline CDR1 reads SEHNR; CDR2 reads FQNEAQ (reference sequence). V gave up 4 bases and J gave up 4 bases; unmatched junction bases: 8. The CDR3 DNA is TGTGCCAGCAGCTGGGAACTAGCGGGTTCTTACAATGAGCAGTTCTTC. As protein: CASSWELAGSYNEQFF.

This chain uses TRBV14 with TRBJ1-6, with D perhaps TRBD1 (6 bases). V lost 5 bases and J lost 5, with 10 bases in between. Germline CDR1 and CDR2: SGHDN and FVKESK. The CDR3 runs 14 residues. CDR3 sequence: CASSRGSNNSPLHF. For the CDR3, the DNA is TGTGCCAGCAGCAGGGGGAGCAATAATTCACCCCTCCACTTT.

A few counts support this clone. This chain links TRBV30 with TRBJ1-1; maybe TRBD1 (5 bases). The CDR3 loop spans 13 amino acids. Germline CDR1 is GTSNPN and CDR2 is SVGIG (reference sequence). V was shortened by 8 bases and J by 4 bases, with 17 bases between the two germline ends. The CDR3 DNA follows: TGTGCCCGAGGGGAGGGAGTTCGCACTGAAGCTTTCTTT. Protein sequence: CARGEGVRTEAFF.

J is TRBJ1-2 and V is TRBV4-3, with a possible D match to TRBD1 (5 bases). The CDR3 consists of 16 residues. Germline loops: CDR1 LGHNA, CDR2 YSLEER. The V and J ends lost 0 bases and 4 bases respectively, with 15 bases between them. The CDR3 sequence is CASSQDSGGTGYGYTF. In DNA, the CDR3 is TGCGCCAGCAGCCAAGATTCGGGGGGGACCGGCTATGGCTACACCTTC.

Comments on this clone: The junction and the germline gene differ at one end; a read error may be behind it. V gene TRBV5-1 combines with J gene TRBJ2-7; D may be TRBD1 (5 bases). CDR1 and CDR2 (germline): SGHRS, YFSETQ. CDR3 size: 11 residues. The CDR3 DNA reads TGCGCCAGCAGATTGGGGCACGAGCAGTACTTC. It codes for CASRLGHEQYF.

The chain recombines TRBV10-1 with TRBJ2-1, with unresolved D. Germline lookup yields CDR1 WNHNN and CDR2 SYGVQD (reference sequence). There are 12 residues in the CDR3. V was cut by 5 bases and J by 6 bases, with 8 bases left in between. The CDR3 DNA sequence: TGCGCCAGCAGTCTTAGCTCCAATGAGCAGTTCTTC. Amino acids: CASSLSSNEQFF.